This entry lists 22 T cell receptor beta chains sequenced from one sample in a study of patients and donors after allogeneic stem cell transplantation. TCRdb ran MiXCR on the RT-PCR reads and lists one entry per CDR3 protein. Of 920,000 or so distinct CDR3 sequences in the sample, approximately 19% are singletons; the top ten hold 5% to 6.5%. Material: blood, either unsorted or a sorted T cell fraction (not recorded which). These TCRs come from a human donor who was either an allogeneic HSCT recipient or a stem cell or donor lymphocyte infusion donor (not recorded which). It is not recorded whose cells these are; they may come from a transplant donor.

V is TRBV6-1 and J is TRBJ1-5, with 7 positions matching TRBD1. The germline CDR1 and CDR2 sequences are MNHNS and SASEGT. V lost 6 bases, J lost 4 bases, and 3 bases stayed unmatched. The CDR3 length is 13 residues. The CDR3 here is CASRDRDNQPQHF. DNA of the CDR3: TGTGCCAGCAGAGACAGGGATAATCAGCCCCAGCATTTT.

This clonotype was counted only a few times. The genes are TRBV5-1 and TRBJ2-2; unclear D gene. The ends were cut back, 4 bases at V and 0 bases at J, with 13 bases in the middle. The CDR3 totals 16 residues. Germline CDR1 reads SGHRS; CDR2 reads YFSETQ. The CDR3 DNA is TGCGCCAGCAGCCAAAAACCGACCACGAACACCGGGGAGCTGTTTTTT. Its protein is CASSQKPTTNTGELFF.

This chain joins TRBV15 and TRBJ1-2; D not certain. The CDR3 runs to 17 residues. The V gene lost 2 bases and the J gene lost 4 bases, with 20 bases spanning the gap. Germline lookup yields CDR1 LNHNV and CDR2 YYDKDF (reference sequence). The CDR3 here is CATSRLAGEGVGYGYTF. The CDR3 DNA sequence: TGTGCCACCAGCAGACTGGCCGGGGAGGGAGTTGGCTATGGCTACACCTTC.

The chain combines TRBV6-5 with TRBJ1-5, with 10 bases lining up with TRBD1. The V gene's germline CDR1 is MNHEY and CDR2 SVGAGI. The CDR3 covers 16 residues. Trimming removed 3 bases from V and 1 base from J; junction bases left unmatched: 3. The CDR3 region has the DNA TGTGCCAGCAGTTATCAGGGACAGGGGAGCAATCAGCCCCAGCATTTT. It encodes CASSYQGQGSNQPQHF.

This clonotype came up a few times. V gene TRBV18 combines with J gene TRBJ1-2; no firm D call. This CDR3 has 14 amino acids. The germline V gene has CDR1 KGHSH and CDR2 LQKENI. V was cut by 0 bases and J by 4 bases, with 9 bases left in between. The CDR3 sequence: CASSPPRPGYGYTF. CDR3 DNA sequence: TGTGCCAGCTCACCACCCCGGCCAGGCTATGGCTACACCTTC.

The rearrangement joins TRBV20-1 to TRBJ1-3; D is perhaps TRBD1 (6 bases). CDR3 length: 14 residues. Germline V lookup: CDR1 DFQATT, CDR2 SNEGSKA (reference sequence). V was cut by 5 bases and J by 3 bases, with 14 bases left in between. The DNA for the CDR3 is TGCAGTGCTCCAGACAGGAGGAGTGGAAACACCATATATTTT. It codes for CSAPDRRSGNTIYF.

This clonotype was counted a few times. V is TRBV4-3 and J is TRBJ2-1; no firm D call. Germline V gene sequence: CDR1 LGHNA, CDR2 YSLEER. This CDR3 has 14 residues. Trimming left V 2 bases short and J 10 bases short, with 15 bases between. The CDR3 region has the DNA TGCGCCAGCAGCCAACTCAAAGGGTTCGGAGAGCAGTTCTTC. Protein product: CASSQLKGFGEQFF.

The V gene is TRBV28, the J gene TRBJ2-4; 7 nucleotides match TRBD2. The V gene's germline CDR1 is MDHEN and CDR2 SYDVKM. Trimming cost V 5 bases and J 0 bases; bases outside gene matches: 4. The CDR3 runs 15 residues. CDR3 residues: CASSGGGKAKNIQYF. The DNA of the CDR3 is TGTGCCAGCAGTGGGGGGGGAAAAGCCAAAAACATTCAGTACTTC.

The J gene is TRBJ2-1, the V gene TRBV24-1; 9 nucleotides line up with TRBD1. J was trimmed by 6 bases and V by 1 base; bases with no gene match: 6. CDR3 length: 16 amino acids. Germline loops: CDR1 KGHDR, CDR2 SFDVKD. CDR3 sequence (DNA): TGTGCCACCAGTGATTTTCCGGGACAGGGTATCAATGAGCAGTTCTTC. As protein: CATSDFPGQGINEQFF.

The chain is built from TRBV3-1 and TRBJ1-2, with unresolved D. The germline gives CDR1 LGHDT, CDR2 YNNKEL (reference sequence). The CDR3 totals 14 residues. The V end lost 3 bases, the J end lost 3 bases, and 11 bases lay between the germline ends. CDR3 DNA sequence: TGTGCCAGCAGCCAGGAGGGTTTGTACTATGGCTACACCTTC. Amino acids: CASSQEGLYYGYTF.

This clonotype was detected a few times. The chain uses TRBV6-5 and TRBJ2-1; D is possibly TRBD1 or TRBD2 (5 bases each). Trimming cost V 2 bases and J 6 bases, with 17 bases left between them. This CDR3 comprises 16 residues. The germline V gene encodes CDR1 MNHEY and CDR2 SVGAGI. CDR3 region: CASSYAIGSGLNEQFF. As DNA, the CDR3 is TGTGCCAGCAGTTACGCAATTGGATCGGGGCTCAATGAGCAGTTCTTC.

This sequence joins TRBV19 and TRBJ2-7, with D possibly being TRBD2 (5 bases). Germline values: CDR1 LNHDA, CDR2 SQIVND (reference sequence). V was pared by 3 bases and J by 6 bases, with 12 bases between. The CDR3 consists of 13 residues. CDR3 loop: CASSITGIAEQYF. The CDR3 DNA is TGTGCCAGTAGTATCACGGGGATTGCCGAGCAGTACTTC. The variable domain in full, with the rest retrieved from reference TRBV19 and TRBJ2-7, is DGGITQSPKYLFRKEGQNVTLSCEQNLNHDAMYWYRQDPGQGLRLIYYSQIVNDFQKGDIAEGYSVSREKKESFPLTVTSAQKNPTAFYLCASSITGIAEQYFGPGTRLTVT.

The chain combines TRBV24-1 with TRBJ2-1; 14 bases line up with TRBD2. Germline values: CDR1 KGHDR, CDR2 SFDVKD. The CDR3 spans 17 residues. J gave up 9 bases and V 2 bases, and 8 bases lay outside the gene matches. The CDR3 DNA reads as TGTGCCACCAGTGATTCAGTTCCCGGGACTAGCGGGAGTGAGCAGTTCTTC. It yields the protein CATSDSVPGTSGSEQFF.

Only a few counts were recorded for this clonotype. J is TRBJ2-2 and V is TRBV7-2, with 13 bases identical to TRBD2. CDR1 and CDR2 from the germline V gene are SGHTA and FQGNSA. V dropped 0 bases and J dropped 3; count of bases not matched to a gene: 4. The CDR3 sequence is 18 residues long. The CDR3 region is CASSLAILAGGDTGELFF. CDR3 nucleotide sequence: TGTGCCAGCAGCTTAGCGATACTAGCGGGGGGGGACACCGGGGAGCTGTTTTTT. The full variable domain, in which reference TRBV7-2 and TRBJ2-2 provide the parts outside the CDR3, is GAGVSQSPSNKVTEKGKDVELRCDPISGHTALYWYRQSLGQGLEFLIYFQGNSAPDKSGLPSDRFSAERTGGSVSTLTIQRTQQEDSAVYLCASSLAILAGGDTGELFFGEGSRLTVL.

This clonotype showed up just once. The chain combines TRBV5-1 with TRBJ2-2; 13 bases map to TRBD2. The V segment lost 3 bases and the J segment 5 bases; nucleotides outside the gene matches: 4. Germline V gives CDR1 SGHRS, CDR2 YFSETQ. The CDR3 sequence is 16 residues long. In DNA form, the CDR3 reads TGCGCCAGCAGCTCCTCGACTAGCGGGAGGACCGGGGAGCTGTTTTTT. Translating gives CASSSSTSGRTGELFF.

This clonotype has a handful of counts. V and J are TRBV10-2 and TRBJ2-2; D call uncertain. The germline gives CDR1 WSHSY, CDR2 SAAADI. Trimming removed 3 bases from V and 5 bases from J, with 10 bases in between. This CDR3 is built from 14 residues. The CDR3 coding sequence is TGCGCCAGCAGTGAAATGGTTAGAACCGGGGAGCTGTTTTTT. It codes for CASSEMVRTGELFF.

This clonotype was counted between two and nine times. This chain joins TRBV29-1 and TRBJ1-1; the D is unclear. Germline lookup yields CDR1 SQVTM and CDR2 ANQGSEA. The CDR3 contains 13 residues. Trimming pared 6 bases from V and 1 base from J, leaving 12 bases between. CDR3 protein: CSVAIKPNTEAFF. The CDR3 region has the DNA TGCAGCGTAGCGATAAAGCCGAACACTGAAGCTTTCTTT.

This clonotype has just a few counts. The chain's CDR3 is CAIRKGTGELFF. The CDR3 nucleotides are TGTGCCATCAGGAAGGGGACCGGGGAGCTGTTTTTT. The rearrangement links TRBV10-3 to TRBJ2-2; TRBD1 is a possible D gene (5 bases). V lost 6 bases and J lost 5, with 7 bases in between. The CDR3 extends over 12 amino acids. Germline V gene lookup returns CDR1 ENHRY and CDR2 SYGVKD.

This clonotype was recorded a few times. This rearrangement joins TRBV10-3 to TRBJ1-1; TRBD1 agrees at 8 bases. The CDR3 covers 16 residues. J gave up 0 bases and V 5 bases, and 8 bases lay outside the gene matches. Germline V gene sequence: CDR1 ENHRY, CDR2 SYGVKD. The CDR3 loop reads CAISPGQGGMNTEAFF. The CDR3 DNA sequence: TGTGCCATCAGTCCTGGACAGGGTGGGATGAACACTGAAGCTTTCTTT.

With regard to this clonotype: Its ends do not fully match the called genes, so a read error is possible. The chain uses TRBV7-7 and TRBJ2-3, with D maybe TRBD1 (5 bases). This CDR3 comprises 16 residues. CDR1 SSHAT and CDR2 FNYEAQ come from the germline V gene (reference sequence). CDR3 loop: CASSPRAGPGTDTQYF. The CDR3 nucleotides are TGTGCTAGCAGCCCCCGGGCAGGGCCTGGCACAGATACGCAGTATTTT.

This clonotype came up many times. The chain couples TRBV12-3 or TRBV12-4 to TRBJ2-7, with D maybe TRBD1 (5 bases). Trimming left V 3 bases short and J 5 bases short, with 17 bases between. The CDR3 is 15 residues long. In DNA form, the CDR3 reads TGTGCCAGCAGTTTTGGTGGCAGGGTCCCCGACGAGCAGTACTTC. It yields the protein CASSFGGRVPDEQYF.

The chain recombines TRBV2 with TRBJ2-3; weak D call: TRBD1 (6 bases). V lost 8 bases to trimming and J lost 6 bases, with 15 bases between them. This CDR3 has 13 residues. Germline V gene data show CDR1 as SNHLY and CDR2 as FYNNEI. The CDR3 loop is CASYGQTRDTQYF. Here the CDR3 DNA reads TGTGCCAGCTACGGACAGACCAGGGATACGCAGTATTTT.